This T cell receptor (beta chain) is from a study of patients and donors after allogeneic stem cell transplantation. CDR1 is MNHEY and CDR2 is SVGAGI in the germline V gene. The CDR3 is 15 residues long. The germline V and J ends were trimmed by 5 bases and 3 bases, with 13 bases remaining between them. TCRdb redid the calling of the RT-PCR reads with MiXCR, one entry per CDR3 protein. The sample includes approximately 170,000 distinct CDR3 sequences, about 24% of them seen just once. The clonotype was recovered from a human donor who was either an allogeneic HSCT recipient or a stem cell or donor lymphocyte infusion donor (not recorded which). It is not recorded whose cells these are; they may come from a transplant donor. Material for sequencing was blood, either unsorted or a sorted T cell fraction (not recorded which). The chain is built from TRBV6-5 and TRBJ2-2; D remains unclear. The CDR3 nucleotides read TGTGCCAGCAGTCGGATGAACACGGACACCGGGGAGCTGTTTTTT. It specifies CASSRMNTDTGELFF.